The clone carrying this TCR beta chain was seen a few times. With 7 bases clipped from V and 3 bases from J, the junction kept 10 bases outside the gene matches. This CDR3 comprises 15 residues. Germline-derived CDR1 and CDR2 are MNHEY and SVGAGI. These data belong to a study of shared T cell receptors in the human thymus. Data came from immunoSEQ multiplex PCR; TCRdb stores just in-frame clones and leaves some out. This table has some 700,000 clones, approximately 83% appearing once. These data also featured in a second study, about human thymus T cells. That paper notes: The donors were infants in Finland with congenital heart defects, otherwise immunologically healthy. Related research described thymic repertoires that were highly overlapping among unrelated individuals.

This clonotype was obtained from a girl in the first two years of life with a congenital heart defect. The sequencing input was thymocytes. This chain connects TRBV6-5 to TRBJ1-2; TRBD1 agrees at 8 bases. The CDR3 coding sequence is TGTGCCAGCATTCCTGGGCACAGGGGGTACTATGGCTACACCTTC. Translated, it gives CASIPGHRGYYGYTF.